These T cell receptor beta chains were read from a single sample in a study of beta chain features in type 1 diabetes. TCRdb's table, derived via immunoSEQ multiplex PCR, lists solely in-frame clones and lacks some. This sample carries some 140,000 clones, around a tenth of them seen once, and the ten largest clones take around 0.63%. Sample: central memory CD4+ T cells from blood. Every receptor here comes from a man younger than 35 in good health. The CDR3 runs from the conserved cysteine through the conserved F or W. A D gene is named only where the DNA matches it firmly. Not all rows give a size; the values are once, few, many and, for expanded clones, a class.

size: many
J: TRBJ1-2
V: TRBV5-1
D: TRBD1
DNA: TGCGCCAGCAGTCCGGGACAGGGTCATCATGGCTACACCTTC
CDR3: CASSPGQGHHGYTF

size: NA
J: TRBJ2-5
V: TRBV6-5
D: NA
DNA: TGTGCCAGCAGTTACTCCGGTCGAGCTGAGACCCAGTACTTC
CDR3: CASSYSGRAETQYF

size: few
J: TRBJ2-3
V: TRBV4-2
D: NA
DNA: TGTGCCAGCAGCCAAGATCTCGGAGATACGCAGTATTTT
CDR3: CASSQDLGDTQYF

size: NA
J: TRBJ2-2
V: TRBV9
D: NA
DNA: TGTGCCAGCAGTCCAAGACTTACGAACACCGGGGAGCTGTTTTTT
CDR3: CASSPRLTNTGELFF

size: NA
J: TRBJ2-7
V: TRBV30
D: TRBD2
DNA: TGTGCCTGGAGCGGGGGGGCCTACGAGCAGTACTTC
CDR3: CAWSGGAYEQYF

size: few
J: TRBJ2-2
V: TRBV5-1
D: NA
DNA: TGCGCCAGCAGCTTGATCGCGGGGGCCAACCCCGGGGAGCTGTTTTTT
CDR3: CASSLIAGANPGELFF

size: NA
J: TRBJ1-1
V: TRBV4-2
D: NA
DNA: TGTGCCAGCAGCCAAGTGGCTGACATGAACACTGAAGCTTTCTTT
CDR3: CASSQVADMNTEAFF

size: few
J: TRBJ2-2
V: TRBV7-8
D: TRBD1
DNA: TGTGCCAGCAGCCCCACTTGGGGACAGTCGCCTCACACCGGGGAGCTGTTTTTT
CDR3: CASSPTWGQSPHTGELFF

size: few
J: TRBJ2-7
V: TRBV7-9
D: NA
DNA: TGTGCCAGCAGCTTTAATCTCTACGAGCAGTACTTC
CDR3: CASSFNLYEQYF

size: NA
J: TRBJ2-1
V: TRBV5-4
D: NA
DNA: TGTGCCAGCAGCCCCCCCGGGGAGAATAGCTACAATGAGCAGTTCTTC
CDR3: CASSPPGENSYNEQFF

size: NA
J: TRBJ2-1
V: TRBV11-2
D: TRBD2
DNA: TGTGCCAGCAGCCCACCACATAGCGTGGGGGGGGAGCAGTTCTTC
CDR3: CASSPPHSVGGEQFF